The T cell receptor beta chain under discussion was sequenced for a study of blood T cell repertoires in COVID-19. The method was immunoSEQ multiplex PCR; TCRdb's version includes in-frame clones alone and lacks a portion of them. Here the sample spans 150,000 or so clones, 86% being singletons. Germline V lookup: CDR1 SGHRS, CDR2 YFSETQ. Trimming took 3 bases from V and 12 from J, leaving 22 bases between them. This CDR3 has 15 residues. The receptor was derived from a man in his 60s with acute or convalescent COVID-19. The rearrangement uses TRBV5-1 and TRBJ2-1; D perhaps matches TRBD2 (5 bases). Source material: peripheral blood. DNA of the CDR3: TGCGCCAGCAGCTCCATGGACTGGGATGGAACGGGGCAGTTCTTC. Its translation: CASSSMDWDGTGQFF.